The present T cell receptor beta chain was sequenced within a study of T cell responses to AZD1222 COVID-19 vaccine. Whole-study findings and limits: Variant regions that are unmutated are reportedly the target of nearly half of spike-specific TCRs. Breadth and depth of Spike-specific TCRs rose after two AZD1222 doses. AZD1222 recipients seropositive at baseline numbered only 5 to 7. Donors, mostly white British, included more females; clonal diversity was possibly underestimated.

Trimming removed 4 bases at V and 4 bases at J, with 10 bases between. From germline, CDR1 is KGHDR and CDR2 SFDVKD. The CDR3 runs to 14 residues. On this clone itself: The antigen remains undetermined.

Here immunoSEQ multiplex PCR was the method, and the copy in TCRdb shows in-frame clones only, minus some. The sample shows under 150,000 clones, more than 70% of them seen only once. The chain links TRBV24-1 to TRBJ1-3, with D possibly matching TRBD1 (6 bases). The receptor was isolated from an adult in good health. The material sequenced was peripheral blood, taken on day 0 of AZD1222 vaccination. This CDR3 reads CATSEGGRGNTIYF. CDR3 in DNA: TGTGCCACCAGTGAAGGGGGGCGAGGAAACACCATATATTTT.